The TCR beta chain under discussion was sequenced for a study of blood T cells in healthy people across ages. Overall study results and limits: More naive CD4+ cells and higher diversity were found in long-lived than in aged donors. Per-million-T-cell TCR beta diversity fell roughly linearly with age. Investigators viewed diversity estimates from one million T cells as underestimates, the study reported.

Combining a sample-barcoded 5' primer with a J-beta primer mix, a second PCR ran for about 6 to 11 cycles. MiXCR was run by TCRdb on the 5' RACE reads, yielding one entry per CDR3 protein. The table records hundreds of thousands of distinct CDR3 sequences, over 45% of them present only once. Points on this clonotype: Antigen specificity is unknown.

Samples had at least 6.5 million PBMCs isolated from them. Germline V gives CDR1 DFQATT, CDR2 SNEGSKA (reference sequence). The CDR3 is made up of 12 amino acids. This TCR was sampled from a man between 25 and 39 years old in good health. The rearrangement links TRBV20-1 to TRBJ2-7; 7 bases align to TRBD1. The tail of the sequence fits TRBJ2-5 better, so the J call may be wrong. The sequenced material came from blood. DNA of the CDR3: TGCAGTGCCGCCCGACAGGGTGAGACCCAGTACTTC. Residues: CSAARQGETQYF.